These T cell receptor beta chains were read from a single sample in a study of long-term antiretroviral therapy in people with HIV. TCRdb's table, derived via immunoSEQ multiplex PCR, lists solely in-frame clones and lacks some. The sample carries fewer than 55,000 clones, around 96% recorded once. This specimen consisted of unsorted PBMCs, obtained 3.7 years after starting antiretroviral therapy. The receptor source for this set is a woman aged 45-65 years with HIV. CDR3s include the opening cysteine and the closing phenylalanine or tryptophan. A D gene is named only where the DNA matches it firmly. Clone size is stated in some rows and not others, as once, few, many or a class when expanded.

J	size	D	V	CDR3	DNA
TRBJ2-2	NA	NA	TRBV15	CATSIRGSGELFF	TGTGCCACCAGCATCCGGGGCTCCGGGGAGCTGTTTTTT
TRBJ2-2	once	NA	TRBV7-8	CASSPRGWDTGELFF	TGTGCCAGCAGCCCCCGAGGGTGGGACACCGGGGAGCTGTTTTTT
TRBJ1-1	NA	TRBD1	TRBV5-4	CASATGGSITEAFF	TGTGCCAGCGCGACAGGGGGCTCGATCACTGAAGCTTTCTTT
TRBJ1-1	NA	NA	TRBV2	CASSVVRDGEAFF	TGTGCCAGCAGTGTGGTCAGGGACGGGGAAGCTTTCTTT
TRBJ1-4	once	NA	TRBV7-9	CASSLGGDLATNEKLFF	TGTGCCAGCAGCTTAGGGGGAGACTTGGCAACTAATGAAAAACTGTTTTTT
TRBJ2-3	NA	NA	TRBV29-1	CSAQALLTDTQYF	TGCAGCGCACAGGCCCTACTCACAGATACGCAGTATTTT
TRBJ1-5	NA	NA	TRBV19	CASSIGSEYSNQPQHF	TGTGCCAGTAGTATAGGATCGGAATATAGCAATCAGCCCCAGCATTTT
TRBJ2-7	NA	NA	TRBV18	CASSPEVKGWGYEQYF	TGTGCCAGCTCACCAGAAGTCAAGGGTTGGGGCTACGAGCAGTACTTC
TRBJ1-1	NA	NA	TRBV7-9	CASSLATGLAFF	TGTGCCAGCAGCTTAGCGACGGGTTTGGCTTTCTTT
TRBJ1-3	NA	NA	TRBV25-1	CASSDSMFGRRNTIYF	TGTGCCAGCAGTGACTCGATGTTTGGGAGAAGAAACACCATATATTTT
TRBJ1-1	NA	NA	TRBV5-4	CASSFRSANTEAFF	TGTGCCAGCAGCTTCCGGTCCGCGAACACTGAAGCTTTCTTT
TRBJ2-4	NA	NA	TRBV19	CASSIGIAKNIQYF	TGTGCCAGTAGTATAGGAATAGCCAAAAACATTCAGTACTTC
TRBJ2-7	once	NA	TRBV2	CASRVTGNYEQYF	TGTGCCAGCAGAGTCACAGGGAACTACGAGCAGTACTTC
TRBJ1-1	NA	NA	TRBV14	CASSQIRGDRAFF	TGTGCCAGCAGCCAAATACGGGGAGACCGGGCTTTCTTT